These T cell receptor beta chains were read from a single sample in a study of T cell responses to AZD1222 COVID-19 vaccine. Libraries were prepared by immunoSEQ multiplex PCR; TCRdb keeps only in-frame clonotypes and omits some of them. The sample records roughly 180,000 clones, 80% to 90% being singletons. The source was peripheral blood, collected on day 0 of AZD1222 vaccination. These receptors originate from an adult in good health. Both conserved end residues are part of each CDR3. The D gene is left open where the match is weak. Not all rows give a size; the values are once, few, many and, for expanded clones, a class.

-	-	TRBJ2-6	TRBV5-6	TGTGCCAGCAGCGCTATCCCTGGCCGCGGTGGTTCTGGGGCCAACGTCCTGACTTTC	CASSAIPGRGGSGANVLTF
-	-	TRBJ2-1	TRBV2	TGTGCCAGCAGTGAAAGGGTGGGGCACTACAATGAGCAGTTCTTC	CASSERVGHYNEQFF
-	TRBD1	TRBJ1-6	TRBV7-2	TGTGCCAGCAGCAGGGGTAGGGACAGAAACTATAATTCACCCCTCCACTTT	CASSRGRDRNYNSPLHF
-	TRBD1	TRBJ2-1	TRBV5-1	TGCGCCAGCAGTTGGGACAGGGGTCGTACCGAGCAGTTCTTC	CASSWDRGRTEQFF
-	TRBD1	TRBJ2-1	TRBV9	TGTGCCAGCAGCATCCAACAGGGGAGCTCCTACAATGAGCAGTTCTTC	CASSIQQGSSYNEQFF
-	-	TRBJ1-5	TRBV4-2	TGTGCCAGCAGCCAAGATTACGGCGGAACGTACAATCAGCCCCAGCATTTT	CASSQDYGGTYNQPQHF
few	-	TRBJ1-6	TRBV12-2	TGTGCAAGTCGCCCAAGGGACAGGGTTCAATACTTT	CASRPRDRVQYF
-	TRBD1	TRBJ1-1	TRBV4-2	TGTGCCAGCAGCCAACTTGCAGGGGGTGTAAACACTGAAGCTTTCTTT	CASSQLAGGVNTEAFF
-	-	TRBJ1-3	TRBV12-3/TRBV12-4	TGTGCCAGCAATCCCCGGATCGGAAACACCATATATTTT	CASNPRIGNTIYF
-	-	TRBJ1-1	TRBV19	TGTGCCAGTAGTACAGGGTCCACTGAAGCTTTCTTT	CASSTGSTEAFF
-	-	TRBJ2-3	TRBV7-9	TGTGCCAGCAGCTTGAGAGGGTTGGATACGCAGTATTTT	CASSLRGLDTQYF
-	-	TRBJ2-2	TRBV19	TGTGCCAGTAGTTTTCCGAATGCCGGGGAGCTGTTTTTT	CASSFPNAGELFF
-	-	TRBJ2-5	TRBV7-2	TGTGCCAGCAGCCATCCTAGCGTAGGGGGCACCCAGTACTTC	CASSHPSVGGTQYF
-	-	TRBJ2-6	TRBV11-2	TGTGCCAGCAGCCACACCCCAGGGGCCAACGTCCTGACTTTC	CASSHTPGANVLTF
-	-	TRBJ1-5	TRBV30	TGTGCCTGGAGTGTGTCACAGCGCAATCAGCCCCAGCATTTT	CAWSVSQRNQPQHF
-	TRBD2	TRBJ2-4	TRBV9	TGTGCCAGCAGCGGAGCTGCTAGCGGGGGGGCCGCCAAAAACATTCAGTACTTC	CASSGAASGGAAKNIQYF
-	-	TRBJ2-2	TRBV12-3/TRBV12-4	TGTGCCAGCAGCCCAGACGGCGGGGAGCTGTTTTTT	CASSPDGGELFF
-	-	TRBJ1-6	TRBV6-5	TGTGCCAGCAGCTCGGGACACGACGTGGGTTCACCCCTCCACTTT	CASSSGHDVGSPLHF
-	-	TRBJ2-6	TRBV7-9	TGTGCCAGCAGCTCCAACAGGGTTCCATCTGGGGCCAACGTCCTGACTTTC	CASSSNRVPSGANVLTF
-	TRBD1	TRBJ2-6	TRBV30	TGTGCCTGGACGTCGACAGGGCCCTCTGGGGCCAACGTCCTGACTTTC	CAWTSTGPSGANVLTF
once	TRBD2	TRBJ2-1	TRBV12-5	TGTGCTAGTGGTCCACGACTAGCGTATAATGAGCAGTTCTTC	CASGPRLAYNEQFF
-	TRBD1	TRBJ2-3	TRBV6-2/TRBV6-3	TGTGCCAGCAGTTACTCGACAGGGGGCCAGACAGATACGCAGTATTTT	CASSYSTGGQTDTQYF
few	TRBD1	TRBJ1-1	TRBV4-2	TGTGCCAGCAGCCAAGAATGGACAGGGTTTGGTTCCGCTGAAGCTTTCTTT	CASSQEWTGFGSAEAFF